Each of the 17 T cell receptor beta chains below was sequenced from the same sample in a study of T cell changes during pregnancy in multiple sclerosis (dated by TCRdb to between 2018 and 2020). Libraries were prepared through the immunoSEQ multiplex PCR assay. The clones in this table, taken by TCRdb from immuneACCESS, are in-frame only. Not every clone is retained; where verified, under half of the shortfall comes from an unresolved V gene, and the cause of the rest is unknown. Counted in this sample were about 42,000 clones; 88% of them appeared once. The ten largest clones add up to around 1% of the sample. Sequences were derived from CD4+ T cells from peripheral blood mononuclear cells, sampled in the second trimester of pregnancy. These receptors all stem from a female donor with multiple sclerosis, enrolled in a pregnancy study.

The V and J genes are TRBV27 and TRBJ2-1, with 7 bases fitting TRBD2. With 5 bases clipped from V and 9 bases from J, the junction kept 4 bases outside the gene matches. The CDR3 totals 12 residues. CDR1 is MNHEY, CDR2 SMNVEV, per germline (reference sequence). The CDR3 reads CASSLPGGEQFF. The CDR3 DNA is TGTGCCAGCAGTCTTCCGGGGGGTGAGCAGTTCTTC.

The chain links TRBV6-6 to TRBJ2-2; 8 bases are a match to TRBD2. There are 14 residues in the CDR3. The V segment lost 6 bases and the J segment 2 bases; nucleotides outside the gene matches: 2. CDR1 MNHNY and CDR2 SVGAGI come from the germline V gene (reference sequence). The CDR3 loop reads CASSRTSNTGELFF. The CDR3 coding sequence is TGTGCCAGCAGCCGGACTAGCAACACCGGGGAGCTGTTTTTT.

V gene TRBV15 combines with J gene TRBJ2-7; 7 positions agree with TRBD1. The CDR3 totals 14 residues. V gave up 8 bases and J gave up 2 bases; unmatched junction bases: 9. The germline CDR1 and CDR2 sequences are LNHNV and YYDKDF (reference sequence). The CDR3 sequence: CATASAGQAYEQYF. The DNA for the CDR3 is TGTGCCACCGCGTCAGCAGGACAGGCCTACGAGCAGTACTTC.

This chain joins TRBV4-2 and TRBJ2-7; 7 bases line up with TRBD1. V gave up 1 base and J gave up 4 bases; unmatched junction bases: 7. The germline gives CDR1 LGHNA, CDR2 YNFKEQ. The CDR3 is 15 residues long. CDR3 DNA sequence: TGTGCCAGCAGCCAAGTACCAGGGGGTTATTACGAGCAGTACTTC. Amino acids: CASSQVPGGYYEQYF.

The chain employs TRBV18 and TRBJ2-3; maybe TRBD1 (6 bases). Looked up from germline, CDR1 is KGHSH and CDR2 is LQKENI. The length of the CDR3 is 16 residues. V was shortened by 2 bases and J by 4 bases, with 16 bases between the two germline ends. For the CDR3, the DNA is TGTGCCAGCTCACCAACACAGGGCCACTCCGCAGATACGCAGTATTTT. It yields the protein CASSPTQGHSADTQYF.

J is TRBJ2-5 and V is TRBV30, with D possibly TRBD2 on 5 matching bases. V was cut by 4 bases and J by 1 base, with 7 bases left in between. Germline V gives CDR1 GTSNPN, CDR2 SVGIG (reference sequence). The CDR3 is made up of 12 amino acids. The CDR3 nucleotides read TGTGCCTGGAAGAGGGCCCAAGAGACCCAGTACTTC. Protein product: CAWKRAQETQYF.

This clone was detected only once. V gene TRBV19 combines with J gene TRBJ1-1; perhaps TRBD1 as D (5 bases). The CDR3 is made up of 13 amino acids. Trimming left V 7 bases short and J 0 bases short, with 9 bases between. CDR1 LNHDA and CDR2 SQIVND come from the germline V gene (reference sequence). The DNA of the CDR3 is TGTGCCAGTACGGACATGATGAACACTGAAGCTTTCTTT. It encodes CASTDMMNTEAFF.

The chain links TRBV28 to TRBJ1-4; 8 bases match TRBD1. CDR3 length equals 16 residues. In germline, CDR1 is MDHEN, CDR2 SYDVKM. Trimming took 1 base from V and 4 from J; bases not matched to a gene: 5. The CDR3 protein is CASSLYGQGRNEKLFF. The DNA for the CDR3 is TGTGCCAGCAGTTTATACGGACAGGGCCGTAATGAAAAACTGTTTTTT.

CDR3 protein: CASSDRVNNNYGYTF. The CDR3 DNA is TGTGCCAGCAGTGACAGGGTTAACAATAACTATGGCTACACCTTC. The V gene is TRBV6-1, the J gene TRBJ1-2; maybe TRBD1 (5 bases). The CDR3 spans 15 residues. The germline V gene encodes CDR1 MNHNS and CDR2 SASEGT. V was cut by 3 bases and J by 1 base, with 12 bases left in between.

J is TRBJ1-4 and V is TRBV19; D not certain. V shed 8 bases and J shed 0 bases, with 7 bases lying between them. The germline gives CDR1 LNHDA, CDR2 SQIVND (reference sequence). The CDR3 extends over 13 amino acids. CDR3 sequence (DNA): TGTGCCAGTTCGGGTGCAACTAATGAAAAACTGTTTTTT. Amino acid sequence: CASSGATNEKLFF. Full variable domain (rest looked up from reference TRBV19 and TRBJ1-4): DGGITQSPKYLFRKEGQNVTLSCEQNLNHDAMYWYRQDPGQGLRLIYYSQIVNDFQKGDIAEGYSVSREKKESFPLTVTSAQKNPTAFYLCASSGATNEKLFFGSGTQLSVL.

V gene TRBV19 combines with J gene TRBJ2-7; 8 bases agree with TRBD1. V shed 5 bases and J 6 bases; nucleotides not matched to a gene: 9. This CDR3 is built from 14 residues. Germline V gene lookup returns CDR1 LNHDA and CDR2 SQIVND (reference sequence). The CDR3 coding sequence is TGTGCCAGTAGTCCCGGGACAGGTTATCTCGAGCAGTACTTC. It yields the protein CASSPGTGYLEQYF.

V gene TRBV4-3 combines with J gene TRBJ1-3; D ambiguous. CDR3 length equals 15 residues. V lost 0 bases and J 2 bases, leaving 8 bases between the germline ends. Germline-derived CDR1 and CDR2 are LGHNA and YSLEER. CDR3 protein: CASSQDLGAGNTIYF. CDR3 DNA: TGCGCCAGCAGCCAAGATCTAGGTGCTGGAAACACCATATATTTT.

This clone was picked up one time. The V and J genes are TRBV28 and TRBJ1-2; 7 positions match TRBD1. In germline, CDR1 is MDHEN, CDR2 SYDVKM. The trim removed 2 bases at V and 2 bases at J, leaving 8 bases unmatched. The CDR3 is made up of 16 amino acids. The CDR3 is CASSLLSGQRNYGYTF. CDR3 bases: TGTGCCAGCAGTTTACTCTCGGGACAGCGGAACTATGGCTACACCTTC.

The rearrangement joins TRBV7-9 to TRBJ2-7; 8 bases agree with TRBD2. Trimming cost V 5 bases and J 4 bases; bases outside gene matches: 4. Looked up from germline, CDR1 is SEHNR and CDR2 is FQNEAQ (reference sequence). There are 13 residues in the CDR3. CDR3 bases: TGTGCCAGCAGCGGGACTAGGACTTACGAGCAGTACTTC. Its protein is CASSGTRTYEQYF.

This clone was seen more than once but under ten times. The chain has TRBV11-2 and TRBJ2-7; a weak D match, TRBD2 (6 bases). The germline V gene encodes CDR1 SGHAT and CDR2 FQNNGV. Deletions cut 5 bases from V and 2 bases from J, with 22 bases between. The CDR3 runs to 17 residues. CDR3 region: CASSPTAVWGRTYEQYF. CDR3 DNA: TGTGCCAGCAGCCCGACCGCTGTTTGGGGGAGGACCTACGAGCAGTACTTC.

The gene calls are TRBV7-3 and TRBJ2-1, with TRBD2 matching 11 bases. The ends lost 5 bases at V and 8 bases at J; junction bases unmatched: 14. CDR3 length: 17 amino acids. Per germline, CDR1 SGHTA and CDR2 FQGTGA. The CDR3 protein is CASSVTSGKTGGDEQFF. DNA for the CDR3: TGTGCCAGCAGCGTGACTAGCGGGAAAACCGGGGGCGATGAGCAGTTCTTC.

The rearrangement joins TRBV6-6 to TRBJ2-7; 8 nucleotides match TRBD2. Per the germline V gene, CDR1 is MNHNY and CDR2 is SVGAGI (reference sequence). Trimming cost V 8 bases and J 4 bases; bases outside gene matches: 7. The CDR3 has 13 amino acids. CDR3 loop: CASGVGGGYEQYF. For the CDR3, the DNA is TGTGCCAGCGGAGTCGGGGGGGGATACGAGCAGTACTTC.